This T cell receptor (beta chain) was observed in a study of Ad26.COV2.S vaccination and SARS-CoV-2 variants. Findings and caveats of the study: Analytic work on TCR breadth and depth might have understated the full extent of total T cell responses. Vaccine recipients posted higher spike-specific TCR breadth than their placebo counterparts.

Treatment given: about 20 received Ad26.COV2.S at low or high dose, single or two shots; roughly five received placebo; per-sample allocation not given. Samples were taken on day 63 after the first vaccine or placebo injection. Assay: immunoSEQ multiplex PCR; the TCRdb copy retains only in-frame clones and omits some. The table lists about half a million clones, roughly 87% of them singletons. With regard to this clone: Its specificity is not known.

Germline V lookup: CDR1 SEHNR, CDR2 FQNEAQ (reference sequence). CDR3 length: 14 residues. V was shortened by 5 bases and J by 0 bases, with 10 bases between the two germline ends. This chain joins TRBV7-9 and TRBJ1-2; D not certain. The TCR was taken from a person between 18 and 65 years old who received the Ad26.COV2.S COVID-19 vaccine or a placebo. The specimen comprised peripheral blood, sampled in a trial of Ad26.COV2.S vaccine versus placebo. The CDR3 DNA reads as TGTGCCAGCAGCGATTATAAAGCTAACTATGGCTACACCTTC. This sequence encodes CASSDYKANYGYTF. The whole variable domain, filled in from reference TRBV7-9 and TRBJ1-2, reads DTGVSQNPRHKITKRGQNVTFRCDPISEHNRLYWYRQTLGQGPEFLTYFQNEAQLEKSRLLSDRFSAERPKGSFSTLEIQRTEQGDSAMYLCASSDYKANYGYTFGSGTRLTVV.